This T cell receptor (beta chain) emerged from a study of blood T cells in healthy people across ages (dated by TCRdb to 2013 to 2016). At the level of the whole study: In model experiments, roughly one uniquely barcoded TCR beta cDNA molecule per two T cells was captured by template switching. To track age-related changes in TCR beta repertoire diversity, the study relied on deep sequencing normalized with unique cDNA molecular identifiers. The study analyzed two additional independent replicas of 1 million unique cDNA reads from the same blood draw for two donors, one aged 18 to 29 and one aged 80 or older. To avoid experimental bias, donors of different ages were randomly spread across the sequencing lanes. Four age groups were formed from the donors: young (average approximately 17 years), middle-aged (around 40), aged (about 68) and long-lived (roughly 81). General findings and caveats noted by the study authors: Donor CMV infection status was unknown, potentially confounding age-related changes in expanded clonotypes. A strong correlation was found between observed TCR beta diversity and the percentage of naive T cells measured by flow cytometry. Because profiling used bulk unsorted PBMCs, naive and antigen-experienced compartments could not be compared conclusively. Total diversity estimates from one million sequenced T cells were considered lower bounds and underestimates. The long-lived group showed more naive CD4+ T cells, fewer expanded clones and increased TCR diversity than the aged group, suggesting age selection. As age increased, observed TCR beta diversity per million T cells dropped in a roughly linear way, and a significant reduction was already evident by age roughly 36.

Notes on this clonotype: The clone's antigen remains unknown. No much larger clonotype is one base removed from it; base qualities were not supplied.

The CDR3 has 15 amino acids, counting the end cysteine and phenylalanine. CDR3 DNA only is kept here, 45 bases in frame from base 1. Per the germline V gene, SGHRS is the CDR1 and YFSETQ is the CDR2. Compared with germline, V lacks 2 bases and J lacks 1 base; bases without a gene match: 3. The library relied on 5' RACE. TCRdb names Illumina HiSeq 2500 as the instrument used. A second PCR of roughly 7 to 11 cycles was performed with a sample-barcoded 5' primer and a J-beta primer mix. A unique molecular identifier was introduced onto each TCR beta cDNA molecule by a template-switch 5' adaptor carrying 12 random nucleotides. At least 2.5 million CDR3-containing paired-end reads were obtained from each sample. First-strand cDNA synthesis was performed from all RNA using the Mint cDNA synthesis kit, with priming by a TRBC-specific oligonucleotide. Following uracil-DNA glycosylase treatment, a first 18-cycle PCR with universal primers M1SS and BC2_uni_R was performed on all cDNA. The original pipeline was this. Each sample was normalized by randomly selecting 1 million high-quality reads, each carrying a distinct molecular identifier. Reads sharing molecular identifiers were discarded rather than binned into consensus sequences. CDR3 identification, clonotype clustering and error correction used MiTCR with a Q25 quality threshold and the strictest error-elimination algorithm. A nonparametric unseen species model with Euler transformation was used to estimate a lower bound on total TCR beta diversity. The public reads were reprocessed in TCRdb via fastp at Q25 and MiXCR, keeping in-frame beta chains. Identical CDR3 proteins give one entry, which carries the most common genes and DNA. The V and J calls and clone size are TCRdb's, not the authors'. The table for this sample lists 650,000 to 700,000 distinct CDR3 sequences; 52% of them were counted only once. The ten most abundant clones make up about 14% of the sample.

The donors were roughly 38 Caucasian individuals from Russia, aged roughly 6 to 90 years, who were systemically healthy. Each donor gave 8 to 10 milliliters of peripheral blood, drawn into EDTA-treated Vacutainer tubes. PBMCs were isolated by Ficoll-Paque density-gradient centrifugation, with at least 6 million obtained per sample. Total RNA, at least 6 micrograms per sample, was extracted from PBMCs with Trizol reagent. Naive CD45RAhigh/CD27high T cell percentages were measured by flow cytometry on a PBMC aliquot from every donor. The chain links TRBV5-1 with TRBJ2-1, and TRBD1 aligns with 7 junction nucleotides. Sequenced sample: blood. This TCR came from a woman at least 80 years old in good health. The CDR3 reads CASSLTGESYNEQFF. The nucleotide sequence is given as TGCGCCAGCAGCTTAACAGGGGAGTCCTACAATGAGCAGTTCTTC.